This T cell receptor beta chain was retrieved from a study of T cell responses to AZD1222 COVID-19 vaccine. Across the study: Second doses were pooled across both intervals (about 4 or about 12 weeks). Study observations and caveats: Repertoires in all cases were sampled only once the peak T cell response had passed. Reports say nearly half of spike-specific TCRs go after unmutated variant regions. Only a handful of AZD1222 recipients, more than five in all, had baseline seropositivity.

TCRdb's copy holds only in-frame clones and misses some; the assay was immunoSEQ multiplex PCR. The sample records under 85,000 clones, more than 70% being singletons. On this clone itself: No antigen is known for it.

This clonotype originated in an adult in good health. The sample here was peripheral blood, taken on day 0 of AZD1222 vaccination.

The CDR3 loop is CASSLTDSTDTQYF. CDR3 DNA: TGCGCCAGCAGCTTGACAGATAGCACAGATACGCAGTATTTT. The rearrangement joins TRBV5-1 to TRBJ2-3; D remains ambiguous. Trimming took off 1 base at V and 0 bases at J, with 6 bases between the two ends. There are 14 residues in the CDR3. Germline V gene sequence: CDR1 SGHRS, CDR2 YFSETQ.